What follows are 9 T cell receptor beta chains derived from one specimen sequenced in a study of blood T cell repertoires in COVID-19. Repertoires were generated with immunoSEQ multiplex PCR, while TCRdb's copy carries only in-frame clones and drops some. The data contain about 250,000 clones, 75% to 85% of them singletons. The material sequenced was PBMCs or T cells enriched from blood (not recorded which). These receptor sequences come from a woman in her forties or fifties with acute COVID-19.

This clone was seen only once. The chain is built from TRBV7-9 and TRBJ1-6; 7 bases match TRBD1. Germline V gives CDR1 SEHNR, CDR2 FQNEAQ (reference sequence). This CDR3 region has 16 residues. V lost 4 bases and J lost 8; bases outside the gene matches: 11. This CDR3 reads CASSSLDRAGHSPLHF. CDR3 coding DNA: TGTGCCAGCAGCTCCCTCGACAGGGCCGGTCATTCACCCCTCCACTTT.

This sequence joins TRBV27 and TRBJ2-1; a possible D gene is TRBD2 (6 bases). The CDR3 length is 15 residues. From germline, CDR1 is MNHEY and CDR2 SMNVEV (reference sequence). V lost 2 bases and J lost 0, with 8 bases in between. In DNA, the CDR3 is TGTGCCAGCAGTTTAGACGGGGGCTCCTACAATGAGCAGTTCTTC. It codes for CASSLDGGSYNEQFF.

The chain recombines TRBV3-1 (or the pseudogene TRBV3-2) with TRBJ2-3; TRBD2 matches at 9 bases. V lost 2 bases, J lost 5 bases, and 20 bases stayed unmatched. Germline CDR1 LGHDT, CDR2 YNNKEL (reference sequence). The CDR3 contains 20 residues. CDR3 coding DNA: TGTGCCAGCAGCCAACCCGCGGGGCTAGCGGGGCTAGGGGGGGGAGATACGCAGTATTTT. Its translation is CASSQPAGLAGLGGGDTQYF.

The chain couples TRBV29-1 to TRBJ1-2; the D gene is possibly TRBD1 (6 bases). V was clipped by 2 bases and J by 7 bases, with 11 bases between them. Germline-derived CDR1 and CDR2 are SQVTM and ANQGSEA. CDR3 size: 12 residues. As DNA, the CDR3 is TGCAGCGTTGAACTGGGGGCCGGTGGCTACACCTTC. Translating it yields CSVELGAGGYTF. The full variable domain, its missing parts supplied by reference TRBV29-1 and TRBJ1-2, is SAVISQKPSRDICQRGTSLTIQCQVDSQVTMMFWYRQQPGQSLTLIATANQGSEATYESGFVIDKFPISRPNLTFSTLTVSNMSPEDSSIYLCSVELGAGGYTFGSGTRLTVV.

The chain carries TRBV2 and TRBJ1-1, with no clear D. Germline V CDR1 and CDR2: SNHLY, FYNNEI. The V end lost 4 bases, the J end lost 2 bases, and 8 bases lay between the germline ends. CDR3 length equals 13 residues. CDR3 nucleotide sequence: TGTGCCAGCAGTGTACGCAGTAACACTGAAGCTTTCTTT. Protein: CASSVRSNTEAFF.

The chain links TRBV5-4 to TRBJ1-2; weak D call: TRBD1 (5 bases). V dropped 3 bases and J dropped 3 bases, with 12 bases sitting between them. Germline CDR1 SGHNT, CDR2 YYREEE (reference sequence). The CDR3 has 14 residues. CDR3 nucleotide sequence: TGTGCCAGCAGCTCCTGGGGACTGGACTATGGCTACACCTTC. Translation gives CASSSWGLDYGYTF. Looking up the rest from reference TRBV5-4 and TRBJ1-2 gives the full variable domain: ETGVTQSPTHLIKTRGQQVTLRCSSQSGHNTVSWYQQALGQGPQFIFQYYREEENGRGNFPPRFSGLQFPNYSSELNVNALELDDSALYLCASSSWGLDYGYTFGSGTRLTVV.

The genes are TRBV7-2 and TRBJ1-2, with 7 bases lining up with TRBD1. In germline, CDR1 is SGHTA, CDR2 FQGNSA. The J segment lost 4 bases and the V segment lost 0 bases, leaving 5 bases of the junction unmatched. This CDR3 region has 15 residues. The CDR3 loop is CASSLAGQLGYGYTF. In DNA, the CDR3 is TGTGCCAGCAGCTTAGCGGGACAGCTAGGCTATGGCTACACCTTC.

This chain uses TRBV5-1 with TRBJ1-5, with D maybe TRBD1 (5 bases). V was cut by 2 bases and J by 0 bases, with 12 bases left in between. Germline CDR1 and CDR2: SGHRS and YFSETQ. The CDR3 length is 16 residues. Here the CDR3 reads CASSLTGSYSNQPQHF. In DNA, the CDR3 is TGCGCCAGCAGCTTAACAGGATCCTATAGCAATCAGCCCCAGCATTTT.

V and J are TRBV25-1 and TRBJ1-2, with TRBD1 matching 8 bases. The J segment lost 4 bases and the V segment lost 5 bases, leaving 9 bases of the junction unmatched. Germline CDR1 MGHDK, CDR2 SYGVNS. The CDR3 runs to 15 residues. In DNA form, the CDR3 reads TGTGCCAGCAGTAATCCCGGACAGGGAGGCTATGGCTACACCTTC. Its translation is CASSNPGQGGYGYTF.